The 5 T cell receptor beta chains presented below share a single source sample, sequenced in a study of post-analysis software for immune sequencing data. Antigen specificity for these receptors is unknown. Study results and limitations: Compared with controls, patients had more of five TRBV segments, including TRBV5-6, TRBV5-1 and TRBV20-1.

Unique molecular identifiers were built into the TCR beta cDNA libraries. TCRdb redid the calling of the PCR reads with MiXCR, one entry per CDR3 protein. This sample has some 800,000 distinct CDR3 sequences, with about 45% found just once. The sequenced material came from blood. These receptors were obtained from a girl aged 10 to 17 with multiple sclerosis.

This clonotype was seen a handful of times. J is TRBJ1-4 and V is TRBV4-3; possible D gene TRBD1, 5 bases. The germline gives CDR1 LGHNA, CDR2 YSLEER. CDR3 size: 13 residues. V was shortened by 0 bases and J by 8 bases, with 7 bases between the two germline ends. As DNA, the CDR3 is TGCGCCAGCAGCCAAGATCGGGGGGAAAAACTGTTTTTT. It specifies CASSQDRGEKLFF.

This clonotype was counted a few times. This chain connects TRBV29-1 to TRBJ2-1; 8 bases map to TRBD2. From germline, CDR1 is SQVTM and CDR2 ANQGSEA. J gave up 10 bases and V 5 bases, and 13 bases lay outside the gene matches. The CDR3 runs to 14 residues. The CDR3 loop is CSVLTSGLGGEQFF. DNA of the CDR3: TGCAGCGTTTTAACTAGCGGATTGGGGGGGGAGCAGTTCTTC.

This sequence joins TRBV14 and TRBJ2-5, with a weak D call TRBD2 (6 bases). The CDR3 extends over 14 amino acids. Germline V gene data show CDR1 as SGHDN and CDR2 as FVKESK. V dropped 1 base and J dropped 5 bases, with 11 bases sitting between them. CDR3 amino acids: CASSQAGTEETQYF. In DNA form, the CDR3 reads TGTGCCAGCAGCCAAGCCGGGACTGAGGAGACCCAGTACTTC. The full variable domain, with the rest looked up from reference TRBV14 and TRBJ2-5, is EAGVTQFPSHSVIEKGQTVTLRCDPISGHDNLYWYRRVMGKEIKFLLHFVKESKQDESGMPNNRFLAERTGGTYSTLKVQPAELEDSGVYFCASSQAGTEETQYFGPGTRLLVL.

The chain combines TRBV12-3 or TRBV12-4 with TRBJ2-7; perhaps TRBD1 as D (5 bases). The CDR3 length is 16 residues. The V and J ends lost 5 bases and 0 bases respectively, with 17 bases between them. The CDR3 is CASSGPETVPSYEQYF. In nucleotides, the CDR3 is TGTGCCAGCAGTGGGCCGGAGACAGTCCCCTCCTACGAGCAGTACTTC.

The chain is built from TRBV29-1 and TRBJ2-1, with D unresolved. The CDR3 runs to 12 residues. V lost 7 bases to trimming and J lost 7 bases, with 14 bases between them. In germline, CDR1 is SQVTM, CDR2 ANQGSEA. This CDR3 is CSARTLQNEQFF. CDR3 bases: TGCAGCGCTCGGACCCTCCAGAATGAGCAGTTCTTC.